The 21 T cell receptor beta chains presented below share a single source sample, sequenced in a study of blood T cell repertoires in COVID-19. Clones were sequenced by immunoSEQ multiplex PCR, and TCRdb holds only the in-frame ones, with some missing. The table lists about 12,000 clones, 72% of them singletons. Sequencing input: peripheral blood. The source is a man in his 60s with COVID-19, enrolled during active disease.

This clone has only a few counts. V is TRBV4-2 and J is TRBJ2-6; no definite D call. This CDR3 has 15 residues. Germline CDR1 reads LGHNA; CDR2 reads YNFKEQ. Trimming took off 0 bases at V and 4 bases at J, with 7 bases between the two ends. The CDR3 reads CASSQDVTGANVLTF. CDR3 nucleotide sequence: TGTGCCAGCAGCCAAGATGTCACAGGGGCCAACGTCCTGACTTTC.

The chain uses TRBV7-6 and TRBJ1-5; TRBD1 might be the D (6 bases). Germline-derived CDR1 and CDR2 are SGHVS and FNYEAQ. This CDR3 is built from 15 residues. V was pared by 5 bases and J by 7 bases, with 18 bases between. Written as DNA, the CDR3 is TGTGCCAGCAGCCCTCAGACAGGCTCTGGACAGCCCCAGCATTTT. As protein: CASSPQTGSGQPQHF.

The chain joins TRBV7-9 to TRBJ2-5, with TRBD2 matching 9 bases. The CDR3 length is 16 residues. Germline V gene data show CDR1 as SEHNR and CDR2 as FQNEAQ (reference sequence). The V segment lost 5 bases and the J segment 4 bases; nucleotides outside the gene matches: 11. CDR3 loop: CASSPPRASGTETQYF. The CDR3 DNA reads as TGTGCCAGCAGCCCACCCCGGGCTAGCGGGACAGAGACCCAGTACTTC.

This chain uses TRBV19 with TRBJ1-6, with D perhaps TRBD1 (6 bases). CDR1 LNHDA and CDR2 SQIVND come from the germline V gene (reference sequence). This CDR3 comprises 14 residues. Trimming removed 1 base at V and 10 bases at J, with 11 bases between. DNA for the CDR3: TGTGCCAGTAGTATAGTAGAGGGGGACTCACCCCTCCACTTT. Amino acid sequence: CASSIVEGDSPLHF.

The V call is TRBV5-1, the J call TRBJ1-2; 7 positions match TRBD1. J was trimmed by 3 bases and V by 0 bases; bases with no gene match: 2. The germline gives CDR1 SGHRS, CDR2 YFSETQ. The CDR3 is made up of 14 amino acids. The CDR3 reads CASSLETGYYGYTF. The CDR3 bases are TGCGCCAGCAGCTTGGAGACAGGGTACTATGGCTACACCTTC.

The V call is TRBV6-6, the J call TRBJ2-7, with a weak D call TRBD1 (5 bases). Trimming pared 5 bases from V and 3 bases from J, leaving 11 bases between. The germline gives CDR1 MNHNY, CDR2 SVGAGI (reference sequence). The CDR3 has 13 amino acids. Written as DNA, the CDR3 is TGTGCCAGCAGTACAGACAGCCTCTACGAGCAGTACTTC. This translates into CASSTDSLYEQYF.

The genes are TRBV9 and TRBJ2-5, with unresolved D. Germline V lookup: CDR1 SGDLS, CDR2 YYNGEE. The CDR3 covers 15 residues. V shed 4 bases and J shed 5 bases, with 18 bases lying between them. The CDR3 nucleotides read TGTGCCAGCAGCCCTTTCTTCAGGTCAGTGGAGACCCAGTACTTC. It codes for CASSPFFRSVETQYF.

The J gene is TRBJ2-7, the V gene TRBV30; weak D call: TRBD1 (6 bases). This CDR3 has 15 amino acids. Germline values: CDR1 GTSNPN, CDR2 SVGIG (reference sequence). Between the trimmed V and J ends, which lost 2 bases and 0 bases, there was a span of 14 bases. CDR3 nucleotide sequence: TGTGCCTGGAGTACATTCGAAGGGGGCTCCTACGAGCAGTACTTC. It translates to CAWSTFEGGSYEQYF.

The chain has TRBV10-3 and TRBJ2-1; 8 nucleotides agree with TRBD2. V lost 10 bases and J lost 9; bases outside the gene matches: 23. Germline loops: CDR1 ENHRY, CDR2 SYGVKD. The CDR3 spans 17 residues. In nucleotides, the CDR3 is TGTGCCACCACCGCTCGCGCGGGGGGCCTTCTGGCCGTTGAGCAGTTCTTC. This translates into CATTARAGGLLAVEQFF.

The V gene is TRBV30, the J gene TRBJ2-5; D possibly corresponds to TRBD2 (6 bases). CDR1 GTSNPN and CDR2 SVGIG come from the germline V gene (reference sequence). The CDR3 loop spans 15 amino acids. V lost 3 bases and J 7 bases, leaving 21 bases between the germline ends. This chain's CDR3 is CAWRLARPPGRTQYF. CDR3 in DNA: TGTGCCTGGAGACTGGCTAGACCGCCCGGGAGGACCCAGTACTTC.

In DNA, the CDR3 is TGTGCCAGCAGCCAAGGTCCTAGCGGGGGTTTCGGCCCAGATACGCAGTATTTT. This encodes CASSQGPSGGFGPDTQYF. V is TRBV14 and J is TRBJ2-3; 10 nucleotides match TRBD2. CDR1 is SGHDN and CDR2 is FVKESK in the germline V gene. The V gene end was trimmed by 1 base and the J gene end by 4 bases; junction bases not matched to a gene: 11. The CDR3 is made up of 18 amino acids. Filled out from reference TRBV14 and TRBJ2-3, the complete variable domain reads EAGVTQFPSHSVIEKGQTVTLRCDPISGHDNLYWYRRVMGKEIKFLLHFVKESKQDESGMPNNRFLAERTGGTYSTLKVQPAELEDSGVYFCASSQGPSGGFGPDTQYFGPGTRLTVL.

The CDR3: CASSVIAGGPGNEQFF. CDR3 coding DNA: TGTGCCAGCAGTGTTATAGCGGGGGGGCCGGGCAATGAGCAGTTCTTC. This chain joins TRBV2 and TRBJ2-1; TRBD2 matches at 11 bases. Germline values: CDR1 SNHLY, CDR2 FYNNEI. Losses at the gene ends were 4 bases for V and 6 bases for J; bases not matched to a gene: 8. CDR3 size: 16 residues.

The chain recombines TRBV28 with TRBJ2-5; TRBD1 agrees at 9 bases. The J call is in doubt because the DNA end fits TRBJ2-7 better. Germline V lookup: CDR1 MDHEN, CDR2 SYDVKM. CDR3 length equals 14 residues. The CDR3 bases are TGTGCCAGCAGTCCCCGGACAGGGGCCTACGAGCAGTACTTC. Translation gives CASSPRTGAYEQYF.

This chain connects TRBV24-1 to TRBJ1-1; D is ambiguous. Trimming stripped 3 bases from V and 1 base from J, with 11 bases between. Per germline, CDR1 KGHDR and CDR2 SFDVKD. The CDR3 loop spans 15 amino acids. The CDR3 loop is CATSDNADPNTEAFF. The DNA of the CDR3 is TGTGCCACCAGTGATAATGCAGATCCGAACACTGAAGCTTTCTTT.

The CDR3 sequence is CASSERQGSYNEQFF. CDR3 bases: TGTGCCAGCAGTGAAAGACAGGGTTCCTACAATGAGCAGTTCTTC. The chain has TRBV6-1 and TRBJ2-1; 7 nucleotides align to TRBD1. The J segment lost 1 base and the V segment lost 2 bases, leaving 2 bases of the junction unmatched. Germline V gene data show CDR1 as MNHNS and CDR2 as SASEGT. The CDR3 extends over 15 amino acids.

This CDR3 reads CASSQDGARYGYTF. The CDR3 region has the DNA TGTGCCAGCAGCCAAGATGGGGCTCGGTATGGCTACACCTTC. The rearrangement uses TRBV3-1 (or the pseudogene TRBV3-2) and TRBJ1-2; tentatively, D is TRBD1 (5 bases). Germline V gene data show CDR1 as LGHDT and CDR2 as YNNKEL (reference sequence). This CDR3 spans 14 amino acids. Trimming pared 0 bases from V and 5 bases from J, leaving 10 bases between.

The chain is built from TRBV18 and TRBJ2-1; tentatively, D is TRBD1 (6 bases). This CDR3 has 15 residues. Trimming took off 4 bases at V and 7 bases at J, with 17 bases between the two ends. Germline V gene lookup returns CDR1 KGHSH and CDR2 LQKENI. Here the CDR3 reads CASSRKQPTGNEQFF. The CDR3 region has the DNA TGTGCCAGCTCACGAAAACAGCCTACAGGGAATGAGCAGTTCTTC.

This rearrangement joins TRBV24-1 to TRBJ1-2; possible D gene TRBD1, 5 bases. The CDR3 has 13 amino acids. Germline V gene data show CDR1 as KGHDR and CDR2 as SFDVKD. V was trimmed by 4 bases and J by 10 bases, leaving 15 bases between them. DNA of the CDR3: TGTGCCACCAGTGACTACCTACAGGACCACTACACCTTC. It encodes CATSDYLQDHYTF.

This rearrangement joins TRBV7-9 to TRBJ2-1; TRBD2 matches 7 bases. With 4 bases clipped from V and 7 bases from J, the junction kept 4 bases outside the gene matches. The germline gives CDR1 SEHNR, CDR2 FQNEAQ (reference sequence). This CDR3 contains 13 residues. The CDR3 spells CASSSGLGNEQFF. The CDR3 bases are TGTGCCAGCAGCTCCGGACTAGGTAATGAGCAGTTCTTC.

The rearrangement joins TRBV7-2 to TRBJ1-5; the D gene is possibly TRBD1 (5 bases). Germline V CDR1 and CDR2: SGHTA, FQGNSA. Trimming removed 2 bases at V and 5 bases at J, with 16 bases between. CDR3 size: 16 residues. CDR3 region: CASSLLGGDGDQPQHF. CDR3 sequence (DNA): TGTGCCAGCAGCTTATTAGGAGGGGACGGGGATCAGCCCCAGCATTTT.

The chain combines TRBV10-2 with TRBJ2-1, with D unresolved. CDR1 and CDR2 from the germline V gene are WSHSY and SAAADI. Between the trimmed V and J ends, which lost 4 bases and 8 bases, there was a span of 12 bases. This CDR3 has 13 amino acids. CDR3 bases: TGCGCCAGCAGTGTTCGGGTGATGGATGAGCAGTTCTTC. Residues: CASSVRVMDEQFF.